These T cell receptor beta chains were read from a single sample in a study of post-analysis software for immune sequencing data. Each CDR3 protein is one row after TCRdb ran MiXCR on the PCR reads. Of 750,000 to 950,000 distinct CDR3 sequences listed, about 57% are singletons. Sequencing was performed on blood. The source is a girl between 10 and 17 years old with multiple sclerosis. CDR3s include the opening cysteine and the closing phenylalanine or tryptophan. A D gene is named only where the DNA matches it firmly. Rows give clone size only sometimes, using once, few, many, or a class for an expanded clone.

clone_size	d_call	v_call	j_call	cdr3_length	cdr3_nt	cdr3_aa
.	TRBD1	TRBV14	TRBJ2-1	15	TGTACCAGTTCACCGTGGGGACAGGGGGCCAATGAGCAGTTCTTC	CTSSPWGQGANEQFF
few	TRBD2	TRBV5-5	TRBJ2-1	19	TGTGCCAGCAGCTGGAGCCTGAACCTAGCGGGGGGAGGTTACAATGAGCAGTTCTTC	CASSWSLNLAGGGYNEQFF
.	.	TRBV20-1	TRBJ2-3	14	TGCAGTGCTCGGGACTCTCATCACACAGATACGCAGTATTTT	CSARDSHHTDTQYF
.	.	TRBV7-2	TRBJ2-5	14	TGTGCCAGCAGTCGGGGGGCGCTGACGGGAGAGCAGTACTTC	CASSRGALTGEQYF
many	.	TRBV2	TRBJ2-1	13	TGTGCCAGCAGTTCCGGCTCCTACAATGAGCAGTTCTTC	CASSSGSYNEQFF
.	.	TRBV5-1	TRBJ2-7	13	TGCGCCAGCAGCTTGGCCGGACTTAGCGAGCAGTACTTC	CASSLAGLSEQYF
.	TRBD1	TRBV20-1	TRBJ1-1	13	TGCAGTGCTAGACTGGACAGGGCCACTGAAGCTTTCTTT	CSARLDRATEAFF
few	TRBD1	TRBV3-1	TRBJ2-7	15	TGTGCCAGCAGCCCGGGGACAGGCTACTGGTACGAGCAGTACTTC	CASSPGTGYWYEQYF
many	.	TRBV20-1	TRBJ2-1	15	TGCAGTGCTAGACCCCGTTGGCGTTCCTACAATGAGCAGTTCTTC	CSARPRWRSYNEQFF
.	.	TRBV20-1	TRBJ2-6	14	TGCAGTGCTAGTTCAGGGACTGGGGCCAACGTCCTGACTTTC	CSASSGTGANVLTF
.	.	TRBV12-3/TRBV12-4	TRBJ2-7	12	TGTGCCAGCAGTTTCAGTAGGTACGAGCAGTACTTC	CASSFSRYEQYF
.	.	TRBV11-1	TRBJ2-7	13	TGTGCCAGCAGCTTACACCCCTCTGTCGAGCAGTACTTC	CASSLHPSVEQYF
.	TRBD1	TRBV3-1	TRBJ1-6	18	TGTGCCAGCAGCCCAGCCACCGCCGGGACAGGGGGAAATTCACCCCTCCACTTT	CASSPATAGTGGNSPLHF
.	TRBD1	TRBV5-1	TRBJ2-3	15	TGCGCCAGCAGCTCCACAGGGGATCGGACAGATACGCAGTATTTT	CASSSTGDRTDTQYF
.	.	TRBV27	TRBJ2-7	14	TGTGCCAGCAGTTTATGGGACAAAACCTACGAGCAGTACTTC	CASSLWDKTYEQYF
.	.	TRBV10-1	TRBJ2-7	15	TGCGGCAGCAGTGAGGGGTCAGGGGAGTATGACGAGCAGTACTTC	CGSSEGSGEYDEQYF
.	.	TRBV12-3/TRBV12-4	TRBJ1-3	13	TGTGCCAGCAGTTCAAACAGGGTCAACTCCATATATTTT	CASSSNRVNSIYF
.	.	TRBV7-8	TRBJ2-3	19	TGTGCCAGCAGCTTTCAGTGGACTACAGATCTCTCGGGCACAGATACGCAGTATTTT	CASSFQWTTDLSGTDTQYF